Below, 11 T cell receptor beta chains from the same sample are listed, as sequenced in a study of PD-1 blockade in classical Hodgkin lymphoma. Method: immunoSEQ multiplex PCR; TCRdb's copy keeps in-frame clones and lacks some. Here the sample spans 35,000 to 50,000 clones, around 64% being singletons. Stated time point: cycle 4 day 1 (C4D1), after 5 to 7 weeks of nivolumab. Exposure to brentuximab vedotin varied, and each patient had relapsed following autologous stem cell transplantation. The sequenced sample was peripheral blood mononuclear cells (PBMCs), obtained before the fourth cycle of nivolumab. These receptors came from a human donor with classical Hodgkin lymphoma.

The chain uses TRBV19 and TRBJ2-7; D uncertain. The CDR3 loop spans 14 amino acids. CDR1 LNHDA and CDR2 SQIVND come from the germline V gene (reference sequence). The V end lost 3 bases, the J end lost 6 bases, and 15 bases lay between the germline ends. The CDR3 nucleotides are TGTGCCAGTAGTATCGGCACCAGTTACGCCGAGCAGTACTTC. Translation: CASSIGTSYAEQYF.

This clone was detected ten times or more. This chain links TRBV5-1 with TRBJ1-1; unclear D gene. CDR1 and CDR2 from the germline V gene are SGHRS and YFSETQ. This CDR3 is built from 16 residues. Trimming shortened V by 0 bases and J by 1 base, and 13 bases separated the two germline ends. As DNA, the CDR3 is TGCGCCAGCAGCTTGGGACGGAGCACTCCGAACACTGAAGCTTTCTTT. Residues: CASSLGRSTPNTEAFF.

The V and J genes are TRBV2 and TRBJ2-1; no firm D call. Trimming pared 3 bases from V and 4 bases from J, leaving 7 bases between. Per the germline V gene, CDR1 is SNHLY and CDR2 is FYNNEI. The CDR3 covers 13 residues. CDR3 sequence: CASSEQYYNEQFF. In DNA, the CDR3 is TGTGCCAGCAGTGAGCAATATTACAATGAGCAGTTCTTC.

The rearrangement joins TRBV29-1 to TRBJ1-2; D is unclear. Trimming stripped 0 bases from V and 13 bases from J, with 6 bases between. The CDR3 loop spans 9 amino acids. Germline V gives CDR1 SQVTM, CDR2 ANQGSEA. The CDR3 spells CSVEEGPTF. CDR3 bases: TGCAGCGTTGAAGAGGGCCCCACCTTC.

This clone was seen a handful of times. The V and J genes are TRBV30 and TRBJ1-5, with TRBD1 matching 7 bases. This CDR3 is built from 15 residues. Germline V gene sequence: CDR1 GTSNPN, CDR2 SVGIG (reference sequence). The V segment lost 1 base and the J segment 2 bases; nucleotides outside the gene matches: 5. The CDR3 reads CAWSDGGQRNQPQHF. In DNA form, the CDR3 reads TGTGCCTGGAGTGATGGGGGACAGCGCAATCAGCCCCAGCATTTT. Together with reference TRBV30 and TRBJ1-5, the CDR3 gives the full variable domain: SQTIHQWPATLVQPVGSPLSLECTVEGTSNPNLYWYRQAAGRGLQLLFYSVGIGQISSEVPQNLSASRPQDRQFILSSKKLLLSDSGFYLCAWSDGGQRNQPQHFGDGTRLSIL.

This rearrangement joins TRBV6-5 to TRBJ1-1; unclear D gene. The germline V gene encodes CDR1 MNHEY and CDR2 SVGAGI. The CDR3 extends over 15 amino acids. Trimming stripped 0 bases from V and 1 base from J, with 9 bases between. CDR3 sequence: CASSYSRVGNTEAFF. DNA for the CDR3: TGTGCCAGCAGTTACTCGAGGGTAGGGAACACTGAAGCTTTCTTT.

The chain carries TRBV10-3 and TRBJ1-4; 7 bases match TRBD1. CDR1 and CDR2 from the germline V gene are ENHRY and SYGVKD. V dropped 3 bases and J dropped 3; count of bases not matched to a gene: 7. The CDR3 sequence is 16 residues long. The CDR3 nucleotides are TGTGCCATCAGTGATGCGGGAGGGGGCTCTAATGAAAAACTGTTTTTT. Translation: CAISDAGGGSNEKLFF.

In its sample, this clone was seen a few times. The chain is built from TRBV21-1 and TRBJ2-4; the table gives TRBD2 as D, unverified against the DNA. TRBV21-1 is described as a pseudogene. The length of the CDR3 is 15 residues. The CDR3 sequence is CASSRDSAAKNIQYF. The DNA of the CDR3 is TGTGCCAGCAGCCGGGACTCTGCGGCCAAAAACATTCAGTACTTC.

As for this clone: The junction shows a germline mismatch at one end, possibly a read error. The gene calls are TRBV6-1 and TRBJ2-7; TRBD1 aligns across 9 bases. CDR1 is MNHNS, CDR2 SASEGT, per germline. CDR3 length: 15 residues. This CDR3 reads CASMPRGQGSNEQYF. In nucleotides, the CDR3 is TGTGCCAGTATGCCTAGGGGACAGGGCTCCAACGAGCAGTACTTC.

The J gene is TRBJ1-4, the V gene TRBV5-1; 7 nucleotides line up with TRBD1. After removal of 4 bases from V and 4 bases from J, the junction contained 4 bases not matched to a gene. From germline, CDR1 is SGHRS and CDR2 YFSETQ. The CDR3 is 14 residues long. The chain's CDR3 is CASSRGDSNEKLFF. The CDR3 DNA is TGCGCCAGCAGCAGAGGGGACAGTAATGAAAAACTGTTTTTT.

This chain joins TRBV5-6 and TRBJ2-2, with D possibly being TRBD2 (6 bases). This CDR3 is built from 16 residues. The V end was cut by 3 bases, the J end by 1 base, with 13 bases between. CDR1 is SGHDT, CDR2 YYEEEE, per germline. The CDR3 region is CASSSDGTWNTGELFF. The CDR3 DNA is TGTGCCAGCAGCTCGGATGGGACTTGGAACACCGGGGAGCTGTTTTTT.